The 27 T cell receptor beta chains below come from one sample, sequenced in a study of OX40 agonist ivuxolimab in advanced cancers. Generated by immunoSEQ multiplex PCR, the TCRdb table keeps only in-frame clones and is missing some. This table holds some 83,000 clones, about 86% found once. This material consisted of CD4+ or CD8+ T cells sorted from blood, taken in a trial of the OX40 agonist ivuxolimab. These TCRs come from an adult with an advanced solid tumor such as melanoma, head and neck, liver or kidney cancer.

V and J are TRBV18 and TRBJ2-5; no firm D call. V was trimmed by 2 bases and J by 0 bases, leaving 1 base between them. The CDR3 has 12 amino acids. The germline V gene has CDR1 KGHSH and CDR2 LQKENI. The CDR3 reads CASSPYQETQYF. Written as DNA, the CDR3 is TGTGCCAGCTCACCATACCAAGAGACCCAGTACTTC.

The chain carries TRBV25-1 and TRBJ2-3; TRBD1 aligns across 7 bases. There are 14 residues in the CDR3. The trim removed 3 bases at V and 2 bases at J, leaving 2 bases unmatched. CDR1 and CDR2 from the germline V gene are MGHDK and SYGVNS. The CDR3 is CASSEGQTTDTQYF. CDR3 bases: TGTGCCAGCAGTGAGGGACAGACCACAGATACGCAGTATTTT.

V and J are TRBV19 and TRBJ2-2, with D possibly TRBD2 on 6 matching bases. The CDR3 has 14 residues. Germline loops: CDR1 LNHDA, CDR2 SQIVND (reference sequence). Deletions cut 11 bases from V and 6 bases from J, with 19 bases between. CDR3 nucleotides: TGTGCCTCCAGAGGGCGGGGAAACGCCGGGGAGCTGTTTTTT. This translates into CASRGRGNAGELFF.

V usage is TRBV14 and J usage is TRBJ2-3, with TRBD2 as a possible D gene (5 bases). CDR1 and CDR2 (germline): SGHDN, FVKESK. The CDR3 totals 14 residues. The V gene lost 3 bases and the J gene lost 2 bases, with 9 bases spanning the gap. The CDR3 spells CASSQGSSTDTQYF. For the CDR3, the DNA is TGTGCCAGCAGCCAGGGGAGCTCCACAGATACGCAGTATTTT.

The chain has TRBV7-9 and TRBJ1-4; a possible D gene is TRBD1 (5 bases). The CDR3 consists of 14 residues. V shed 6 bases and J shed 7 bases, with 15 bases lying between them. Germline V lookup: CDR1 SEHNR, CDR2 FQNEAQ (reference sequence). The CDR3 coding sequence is TGTGCCAGCAGACAAGAGCTGGGGGGTGAAAAACTGTTTTTT. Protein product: CASRQELGGEKLFF.

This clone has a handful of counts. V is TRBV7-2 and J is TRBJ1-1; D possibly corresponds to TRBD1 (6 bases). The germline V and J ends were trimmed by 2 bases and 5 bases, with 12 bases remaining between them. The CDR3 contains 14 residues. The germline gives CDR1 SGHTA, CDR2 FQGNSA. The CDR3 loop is CASSLSFTGTEAFF. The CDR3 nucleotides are TGTGCCAGCAGCTTATCATTCACAGGGACTGAAGCTTTCTTT.

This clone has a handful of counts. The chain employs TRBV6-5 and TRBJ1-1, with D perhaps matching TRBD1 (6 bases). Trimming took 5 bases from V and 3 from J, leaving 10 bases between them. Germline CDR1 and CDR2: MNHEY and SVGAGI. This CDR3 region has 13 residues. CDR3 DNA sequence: TGTGCCAGCAGTCGGGACACCTACACTGAAGCTTTCTTT. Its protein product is CASSRDTYTEAFF.

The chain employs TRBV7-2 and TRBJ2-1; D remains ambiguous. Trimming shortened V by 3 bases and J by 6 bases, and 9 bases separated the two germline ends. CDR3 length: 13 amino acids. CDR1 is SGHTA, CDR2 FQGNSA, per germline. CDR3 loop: CASSFPILNEQFF. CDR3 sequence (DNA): TGTGCCAGCAGCTTTCCTATCCTCAATGAGCAGTTCTTC.

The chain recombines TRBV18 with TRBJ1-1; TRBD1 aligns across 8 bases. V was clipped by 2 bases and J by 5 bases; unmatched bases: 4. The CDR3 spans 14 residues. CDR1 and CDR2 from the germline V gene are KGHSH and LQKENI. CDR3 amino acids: CASSPLDRETEAFF. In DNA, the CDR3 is TGTGCCAGCTCACCATTGGACAGGGAGACTGAAGCTTTCTTT. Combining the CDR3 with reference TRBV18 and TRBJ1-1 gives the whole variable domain NAGVMQNPRHLVRRRGQEARLRCSPMKGHSHVYWYRQLPEEGLKFMVYLQKENIIDESGMPKERFSAEFPKEGPSILRIQQVVRGDSAAYFCASSPLDRETEAFFGQGTRLTVV.

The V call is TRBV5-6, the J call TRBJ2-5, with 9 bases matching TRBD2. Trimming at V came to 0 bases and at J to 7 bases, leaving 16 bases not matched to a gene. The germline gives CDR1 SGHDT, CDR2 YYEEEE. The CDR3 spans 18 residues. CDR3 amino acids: CASSLAGTSSSLGRTQYF. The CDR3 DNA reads TGTGCCAGCAGCTTGGCCGGGACTAGCTCATCCCTGGGAAGGACCCAGTACTTC.

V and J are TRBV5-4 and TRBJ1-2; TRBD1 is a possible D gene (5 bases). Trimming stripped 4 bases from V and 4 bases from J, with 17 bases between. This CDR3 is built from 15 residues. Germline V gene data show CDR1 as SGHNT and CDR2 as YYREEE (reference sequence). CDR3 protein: CASSIGTGRSYGYTF. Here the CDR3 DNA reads TGTGCCAGCAGCATTGGGACCGGGAGAAGCTATGGCTACACCTTC.

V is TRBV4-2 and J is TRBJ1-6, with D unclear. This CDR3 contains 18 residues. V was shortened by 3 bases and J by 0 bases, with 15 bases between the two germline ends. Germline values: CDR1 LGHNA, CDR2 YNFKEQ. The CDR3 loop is CASSHANGESSYNSPLHF. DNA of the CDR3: TGTGCCAGCAGCCACGCCAACGGGGAGAGCTCCTATAATTCACCCCTCCACTTT.

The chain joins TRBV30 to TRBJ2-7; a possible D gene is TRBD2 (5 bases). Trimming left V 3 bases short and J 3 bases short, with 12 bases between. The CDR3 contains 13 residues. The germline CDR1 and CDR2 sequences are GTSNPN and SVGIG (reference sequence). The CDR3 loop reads CAWRRETGYEQYF. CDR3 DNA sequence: TGTGCCTGGAGGAGGGAAACGGGCTACGAGCAGTACTTC.

The CDR3 nucleotides read TGTGCCTCATGGGGTAGGGACACCTCATGGGAAGCTTTCTTT. Protein product: CASWGRDTSWEAFF. The V gene is TRBV30, the J gene TRBJ1-1; TRBD1 is a possible D gene (6 bases). CDR1 and CDR2 from the germline V gene are GTSNPN and SVGIG (reference sequence). CDR3 length equals 14 residues. V was cut by 7 bases and J by 8 bases, with 23 bases left in between.

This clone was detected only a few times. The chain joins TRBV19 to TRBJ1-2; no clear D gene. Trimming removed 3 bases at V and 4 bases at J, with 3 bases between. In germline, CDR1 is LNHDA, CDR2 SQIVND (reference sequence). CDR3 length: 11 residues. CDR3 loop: CASSMAYGYTF. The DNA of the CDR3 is TGTGCCAGTAGTATGGCCTATGGCTACACCTTC.

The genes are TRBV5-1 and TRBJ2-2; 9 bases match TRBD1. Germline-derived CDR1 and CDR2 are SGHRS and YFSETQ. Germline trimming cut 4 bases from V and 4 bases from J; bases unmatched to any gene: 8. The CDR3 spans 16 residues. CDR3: CASSTAQGAGTGELFF. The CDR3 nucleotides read TGCGCCAGCAGCACCGCACAGGGGGCCGGCACCGGGGAGCTGTTTTTT.

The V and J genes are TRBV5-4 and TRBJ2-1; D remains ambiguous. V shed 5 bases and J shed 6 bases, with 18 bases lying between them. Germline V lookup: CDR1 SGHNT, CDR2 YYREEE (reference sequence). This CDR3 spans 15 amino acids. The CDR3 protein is CASSRDLQMFNEQFF. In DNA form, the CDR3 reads TGTGCCAGCAGTCGTGATCTGCAGATGTTCAATGAGCAGTTCTTC.

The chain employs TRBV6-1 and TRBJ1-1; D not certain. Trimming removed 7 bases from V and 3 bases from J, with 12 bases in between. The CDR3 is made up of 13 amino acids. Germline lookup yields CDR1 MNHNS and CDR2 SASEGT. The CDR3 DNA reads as TGTGCCAGCAAAAGCGGCGGACACACTGAAGCTTTCTTT. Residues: CASKSGGHTEAFF.

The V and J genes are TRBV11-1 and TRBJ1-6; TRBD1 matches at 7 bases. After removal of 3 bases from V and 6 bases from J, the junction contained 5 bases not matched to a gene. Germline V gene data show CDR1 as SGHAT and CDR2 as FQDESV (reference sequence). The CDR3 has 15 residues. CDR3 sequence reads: CASSFYRGANSPLHF. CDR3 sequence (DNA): TGTGCCAGCAGCTTTTACAGGGGCGCTAATTCACCCCTCCACTTT.

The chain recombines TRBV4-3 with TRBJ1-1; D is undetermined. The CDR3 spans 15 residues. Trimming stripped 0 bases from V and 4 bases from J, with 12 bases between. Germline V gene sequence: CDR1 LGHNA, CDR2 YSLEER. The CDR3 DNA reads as TGCGCCAGCAGCCAAGATCGAAGGTTCACCACTGAAGCTTTCTTT. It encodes CASSQDRRFTTEAFF.

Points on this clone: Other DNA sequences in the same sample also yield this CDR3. The CDR3 is CAWSLGGGGGNEQFF. CDR3 bases: TGTGCCTGGAGTTTAGGGGGAGGGGGTGGCAATGAGCAGTTCTTC. The rearrangement links TRBV30 to TRBJ2-1, with D possibly matching TRBD2 (7 bases). This CDR3 region has 15 residues. CDR1 is GTSNPN and CDR2 is SVGIG in the germline V gene (reference sequence). The V gene lost 2 bases and the J gene lost 6 bases, with 17 bases spanning the gap.

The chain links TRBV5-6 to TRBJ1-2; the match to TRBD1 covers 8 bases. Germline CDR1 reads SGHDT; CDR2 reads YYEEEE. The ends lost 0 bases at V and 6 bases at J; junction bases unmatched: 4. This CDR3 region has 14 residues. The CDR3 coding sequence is TGTGCCAGCAGCTTGGTGACAGGGGTAGATGGCTACACCTTC. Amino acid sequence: CASSLVTGVDGYTF.

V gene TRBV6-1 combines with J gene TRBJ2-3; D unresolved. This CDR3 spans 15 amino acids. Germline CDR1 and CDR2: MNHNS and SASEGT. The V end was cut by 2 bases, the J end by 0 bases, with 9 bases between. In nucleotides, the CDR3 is TGTGCCAGCAGTGAATACCACCTTAGCACAGATACGCAGTATTTT. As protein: CASSEYHLSTDTQYF.

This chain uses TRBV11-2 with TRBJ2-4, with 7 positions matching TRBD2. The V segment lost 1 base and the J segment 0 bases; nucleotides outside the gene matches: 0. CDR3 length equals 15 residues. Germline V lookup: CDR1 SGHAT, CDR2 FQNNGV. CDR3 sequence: CASSLGGGAKNIQYF. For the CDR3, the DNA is TGTGCCAGCAGCTTAGGGGGGGGAGCCAAAAACATTCAGTACTTC.

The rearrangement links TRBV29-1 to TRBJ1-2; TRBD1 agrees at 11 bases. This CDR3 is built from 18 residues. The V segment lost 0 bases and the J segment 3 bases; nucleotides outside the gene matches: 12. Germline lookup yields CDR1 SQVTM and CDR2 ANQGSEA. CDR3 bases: TGCAGCGTTGAAGATCAAGGGACAGGGGGTCGGGTTGACTATGGCTACACCTTC. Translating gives CSVEDQGTGGRVDYGYTF.

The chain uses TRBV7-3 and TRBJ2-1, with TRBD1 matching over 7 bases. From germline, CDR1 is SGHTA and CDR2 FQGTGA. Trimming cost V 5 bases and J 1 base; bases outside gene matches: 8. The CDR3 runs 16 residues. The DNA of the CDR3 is TGTGCCAGCAGCCCCACAGGGGTCCCTTCCTACAATGAGCAGTTCTTC. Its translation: CASSPTGVPSYNEQFF.

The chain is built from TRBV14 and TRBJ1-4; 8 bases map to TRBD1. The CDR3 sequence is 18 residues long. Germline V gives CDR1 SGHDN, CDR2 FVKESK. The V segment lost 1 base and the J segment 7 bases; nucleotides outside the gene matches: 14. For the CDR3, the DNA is TGTGCCAGCAGCCAAGGATTCCTCGTCCGGACAGGGAGTGAAAAACTGTTTTTT. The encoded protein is CASSQGFLVRTGSEKLFF.